This T cell receptor beta chain was documented in a study of blood T cell repertoires in COVID-19. The table came from immunoSEQ multiplex PCR; TCRdb's copy has only in-frame clones and leaves some out. The sample consists of about 190,000 clones, about 93% of them appearing once. The CDR3 totals 12 residues. Germline V CDR1 and CDR2: MNHEY, SVGAGI. The V gene end was trimmed by 8 bases and the J gene end by 8 bases; junction bases not matched to a gene: 5. Source material: peripheral blood. The TCR originated in a man aged 45-65 years with acute or convalescent COVID-19. The gene calls are TRBV6-5 and TRBJ1-4, with 7 bases fitting TRBD1. The CDR3: CASRQGIEKLFF. Here the CDR3 DNA reads TGTGCCAGCCGACAGGGTATCGAAAAACTGTTTTTT.